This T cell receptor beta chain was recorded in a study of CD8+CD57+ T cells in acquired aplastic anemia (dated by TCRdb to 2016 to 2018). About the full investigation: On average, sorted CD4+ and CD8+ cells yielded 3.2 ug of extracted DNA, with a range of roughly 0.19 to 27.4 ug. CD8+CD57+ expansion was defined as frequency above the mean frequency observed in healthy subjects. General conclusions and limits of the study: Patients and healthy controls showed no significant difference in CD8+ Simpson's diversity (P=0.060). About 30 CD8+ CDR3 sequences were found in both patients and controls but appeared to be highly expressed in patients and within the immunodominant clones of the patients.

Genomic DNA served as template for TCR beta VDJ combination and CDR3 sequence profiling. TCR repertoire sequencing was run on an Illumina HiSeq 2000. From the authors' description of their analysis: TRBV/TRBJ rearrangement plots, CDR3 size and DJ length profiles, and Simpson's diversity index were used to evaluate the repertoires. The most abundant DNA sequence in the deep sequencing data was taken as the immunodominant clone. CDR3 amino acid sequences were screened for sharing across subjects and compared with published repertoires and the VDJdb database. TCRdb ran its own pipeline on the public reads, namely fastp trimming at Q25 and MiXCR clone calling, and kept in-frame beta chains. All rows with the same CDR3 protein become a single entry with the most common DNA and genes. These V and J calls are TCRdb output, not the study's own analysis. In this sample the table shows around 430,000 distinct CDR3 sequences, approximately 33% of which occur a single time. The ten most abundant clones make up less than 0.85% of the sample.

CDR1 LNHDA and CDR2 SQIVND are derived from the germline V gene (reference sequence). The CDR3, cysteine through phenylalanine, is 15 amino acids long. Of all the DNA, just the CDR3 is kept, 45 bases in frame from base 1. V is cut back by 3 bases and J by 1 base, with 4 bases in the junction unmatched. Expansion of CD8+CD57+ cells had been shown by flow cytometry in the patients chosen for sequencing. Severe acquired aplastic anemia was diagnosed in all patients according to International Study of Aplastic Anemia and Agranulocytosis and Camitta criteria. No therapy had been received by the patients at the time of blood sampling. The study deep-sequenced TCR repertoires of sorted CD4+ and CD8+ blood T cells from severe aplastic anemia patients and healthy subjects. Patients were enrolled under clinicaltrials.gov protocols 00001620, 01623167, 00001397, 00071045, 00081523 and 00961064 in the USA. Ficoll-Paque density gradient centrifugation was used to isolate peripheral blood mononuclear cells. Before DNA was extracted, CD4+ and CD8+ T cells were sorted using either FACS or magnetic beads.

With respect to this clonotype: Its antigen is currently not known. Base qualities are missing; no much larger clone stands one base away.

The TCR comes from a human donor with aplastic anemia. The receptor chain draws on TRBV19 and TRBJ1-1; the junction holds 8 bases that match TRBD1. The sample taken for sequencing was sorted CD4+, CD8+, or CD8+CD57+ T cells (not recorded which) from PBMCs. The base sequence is TGTGCCAGTAGTATTCGGACAGGGCAGAACACTGAAGCTTTCTTT. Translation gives CASSIRTGQNTEAFF.